The next 9 T cell receptor beta chains were all read from a single sample in a study of OX40 agonist ivuxolimab in advanced cancers. Produced via immunoSEQ multiplex PCR; TCRdb's table is partial and in-frame only. In the table there are roughly 79,000 clones, over 80% of which are singletons. This specimen was CD4+ or CD8+ T cells sorted from blood, taken in a trial of the OX40 agonist ivuxolimab. The receptor set was obtained from an adult with an advanced solid tumor such as melanoma, head and neck, liver or kidney cancer.

This clone was counted a few times. The V gene is TRBV5-4, the J gene TRBJ2-3, with D perhaps TRBD2 (5 bases). With 2 bases removed from V and 10 bases from J, the gap between germline ends came to 11 bases. This CDR3 comprises 12 residues. Germline CDR1 SGHNT, CDR2 YYREEE (reference sequence). The CDR3 sequence is CASSLSSTAQYF. As DNA, the CDR3 is TGTGCCAGCAGCTTATCTAGCACGGCGCAGTATTTT.

This clone occurred a few times. The chain uses TRBV9 and TRBJ2-1; 9 bases match TRBD2. J gave up 2 bases and V 4 bases, and 13 bases lay outside the gene matches. The germline gives CDR1 SGDLS, CDR2 YYNGEE. The CDR3 runs to 18 residues. The chain's CDR3 is CASSPNLLAGRAYNEQFF. CDR3 DNA: TGTGCCAGCAGCCCAAATCTACTAGCGGGCAGGGCCTACAATGAGCAGTTCTTC.

The rearrangement uses TRBV7-3 and TRBJ2-1; TRBD2 is a possible D gene (5 bases). Looked up from germline, CDR1 is SGHTA and CDR2 is FQGTGA. The length of the CDR3 is 14 residues. Trimming left V 1 base short and J 8 bases short, with 12 bases between. Here the CDR3 reads CASSLRGSTHEQFF. The DNA for the CDR3 is TGTGCCAGCAGCTTAAGAGGGAGTACGCATGAGCAGTTCTTC.

This clone has only one observation. The chain links TRBV4-2 to TRBJ2-7; TRBD1 is a possible D gene (6 bases). V was clipped by 1 base and J by 6 bases, with 10 bases between them. This CDR3 region has 13 residues. Germline lookup yields CDR1 LGHNA and CDR2 YNFKEQ. The CDR3 DNA is TGTGCCAGCAGCCAAGGTCAGGGGCGCGAGCAGTACTTC. This encodes CASSQGQGREQYF.

Points on this clone: One end of the junction fails to match germline, which may point to a read error. The V and J genes are TRBV5-8 and TRBJ2-7; D may match TRBD1 or TRBD2 (5 bases each). Germline V gives CDR1 SGHTS, CDR2 YDEGEE. The length of the CDR3 is 13 residues. The CDR3 DNA sequence: TGTGCCAGCAGCTGGAAGAGGGAAGGGGCTTGGGACTTC. Amino acids: CASSWKREGAWDF. Looking up the rest from reference TRBV5-8 and TRBJ2-7 gives the full variable domain: EAGVTQSPTHLIKTRGQQATLRCSPISGHTSVYWYQQALGLGLQFLLWYDEGEERNRGNFPPRFSGRQFPNYSSELNVNALELEDSALYLCASSWKREGAWDFGPGTRLTVT.

V usage is TRBV29-1 and J usage is TRBJ2-1; the D call may be TRBD1 or TRBD2 (5 bases each). This CDR3 contains 14 residues. Germline V gene sequence: CDR1 SQVTM, CDR2 ANQGSEA. V lost 7 bases and J 0 bases, leaving 13 bases between the germline ends. DNA of the CDR3: TGCAGCGCCCCCGAGGGGAGCTCCTACAATGAGCAGTTCTTC. Protein product: CSAPEGSSYNEQFF.

This clone appeared once. CDR3 DNA sequence: TGTGCCTCCACGGGCTGGGCGGGCCCCCCCTACGAGCAGTACTTC. Translated: CASTGWAGPPYEQYF. This chain connects TRBV10-3 to TRBJ2-7; D may be TRBD2 (5 bases). V was shortened by 11 bases and J by 2 bases, with 22 bases between the two germline ends. This CDR3 spans 15 amino acids. Germline V lookup: CDR1 ENHRY, CDR2 SYGVKD.

The gene calls are TRBV2 and TRBJ2-1, with 10 positions matching TRBD1. Germline assignment: CDR1 SNHLY and CDR2 FYNNEI. The CDR3 totals 16 residues. The V segment lost 6 bases and the J segment 0 bases; nucleotides outside the gene matches: 5. CDR3 bases: TGTGCCAGCAGGACAGGGGGCGGCGGCTCCTACAATGAGCAGTTCTTC. This encodes CASRTGGGGSYNEQFF.

The rearrangement links TRBV7-9 to TRBJ1-4, with D possibly TRBD1 on 6 matching bases. The CDR3 covers 15 residues. V was pared by 5 bases and J by 4 bases, with 14 bases between. Germline V CDR1 and CDR2: SEHNR, FQNEAQ (reference sequence). For the CDR3, the DNA is TGTGCCAGCAGCATCCGGACAGCCAATAATGAAAAACTGTTTTTT. Protein sequence: CASSIRTANNEKLFF.